A single sample gave rise to the 10 T cell receptor beta chains below, sequenced in a study of graft-versus-host responses after intestinal transplantation. Assay used: immunoSEQ multiplex PCR; TCRdb lists only in-frame clones, some missing. The repertoire includes fewer than 110,000 clones, approximately 93% of them detected once, and more than 0.95% sits in the top ten. Antigens for these TCRs are unknown. Specimen: unstimulated CD8+ T cells sorted from spleen or lymph node cells, collected before intestinal transplant. Receptors originate from a human donor who received an intestinal transplant.

The V and J genes are TRBV4-1 and TRBJ2-1, with 10 bases fitting TRBD1. This CDR3 contains 16 residues. Unmatched junction bases numbered 8, after V lost 1 base and J lost 8 bases. The germline V gene has CDR1 MGHRA and CDR2 YSYEKL. This CDR3 is CASSQVRGQGLHEQFF. The DNA for the CDR3 is TGCGCCAGCAGCCAAGTTAGGGGACAGGGGCTTCATGAGCAGTTCTTC.

This clone appeared a single time. The chain has TRBV15 and TRBJ2-3, with D possibly being TRBD2 (5 bases). This CDR3 contains 16 residues. Germline CDR1 is LNHNV and CDR2 is YYDKDF (reference sequence). Trimming stripped 1 base from V and 1 base from J, with 12 bases between. The CDR3 spells CATSRVGLDGTDTQYF. For the CDR3, the DNA is TGTGCCACCAGCAGAGTCGGACTCGACGGCACAGATACGCAGTATTTT.

The chain links TRBV19 to TRBJ1-5; D not certain. In germline, CDR1 is LNHDA, CDR2 SQIVND (reference sequence). V gave up 7 bases and J gave up 0 bases, with 10 bases separating them. The CDR3 is 14 amino acids. The CDR3 is CASIDLDSNQPQHF. Written as DNA, the CDR3 is TGTGCCAGTATTGACCTCGATAGCAATCAGCCCCAGCATTTT.

This rearrangement joins TRBV5-5 to TRBJ1-2; D might be TRBD1 (5 bases). V lost 1 base, J lost 0 bases, and 10 bases lay in between. The CDR3 length is 15 residues. Looked up from germline, CDR1 is SGHKS and CDR2 is YYEKEE (reference sequence). The CDR3 region has the DNA TGTGCCAGCAGCTTGATGACAGTTTCTAACTATGGCTACACCTTC. Amino acid sequence: CASSLMTVSNYGYTF.

The V and J genes are TRBV4-1 and TRBJ2-1; tentatively, D is TRBD1 or TRBD2 (5 bases each). The CDR3 loop spans 15 amino acids. V lost 3 bases and J lost 2, with 11 bases in between. Germline V gene lookup returns CDR1 MGHRA and CDR2 YSYEKL. CDR3 in amino acids: CASSQGVSTYNEQFF. The CDR3 region has the DNA TGCGCCAGCAGCCAGGGGGTGTCGACCTACAATGAGCAGTTCTTC.

This rearrangement joins TRBV2 to TRBJ2-1, with 10 bases fitting TRBD2. This CDR3 has 16 residues. Germline CDR1 and CDR2: SNHLY and FYNNEI. V dropped 4 bases and J dropped 3; count of bases not matched to a gene: 6. CDR3 in DNA: TGTGCCAGCAGTGCTAAGACTAGCGGGTACTACAATGAGCAGTTCTTC. Encoded protein: CASSAKTSGYYNEQFF.

The J gene is TRBJ2-3, the V gene TRBV7-9; tentative D call: TRBD1 (5 bases). V shed 1 base and J shed 9 bases, with 8 bases lying between them. The CDR3 has 12 amino acids. The V gene's germline CDR1 is SEHNR and CDR2 FQNEAQ (reference sequence). The DNA of the CDR3 is TGTGCCAGCAGCTTAGAGGGGAACACGCAGTATTTT. Protein product: CASSLEGNTQYF. Drawing the rest from reference TRBV7-9 and TRBJ2-3, the complete variable domain is DTGVSQNPRHKITKRGQNVTFRCDPISEHNRLYWYRQTLGQGPEFLTYFQNEAQLEKSRLLSDRFSAERPKGSFSTLEIQRTEQGDSAMYLCASSLEGNTQYFGPGTRLTVL.

As to this clone: This same CDR3 is encoded by further DNA sequences in the sample. V gene TRBV4-1 combines with J gene TRBJ1-1, with D possibly TRBD1 on 5 matching bases. CDR1 and CDR2 (germline): MGHRA, YSYEKL. The CDR3 has 14 residues. V dropped 0 bases and J dropped 2 bases, with 7 bases sitting between them. The CDR3 DNA reads as TGCGCCAGCAGCCAAGATCAGGGTAACACTGAAGCTTTCTTT. Translating it yields CASSQDQGNTEAFF.

The rearrangement uses TRBV7-2 and TRBJ2-3, with 9 bases identical to TRBD2. Trimming cost V 3 bases and J 2 bases; bases outside gene matches: 6. CDR1 is SGHTA and CDR2 is FQGNSA in the germline V gene. The CDR3 has 16 amino acids. The CDR3 loop reads CASSFPGLAPTDTQYF. The DNA of the CDR3 is TGTGCCAGCAGCTTTCCGGGACTAGCACCCACAGATACGCAGTATTTT.

The chain has TRBV4-1 and TRBJ2-5; possible D gene TRBD2, 6 bases. CDR1 is MGHRA, CDR2 YSYEKL, per germline. The CDR3 runs 16 residues. With 6 bases removed from V and 0 bases from J, the gap between germline ends came to 17 bases. CDR3 coding DNA: TGCGCCAGCAGTCTCACCACTAGCACATACCAAGAGACCCAGTACTTC. It codes for CASSLTTSTYQETQYF.